These 5 T cell receptor beta chains were all obtained from the same sample, sequenced in a study of cytomegalovirus exposure and HLA in healthy donors. Method: immunoSEQ multiplex PCR; TCRdb's copy keeps in-frame clones and lacks some. Found here are 100,000 to 150,000 clones, around nine tenths of them singletons; the top ten hold approximately 1.3%. The sequenced material came from PBMCs. These receptors were obtained from a young man in good health and CMV-seronegative.

The chain joins TRBV9 to TRBJ2-7, with TRBD1 matching 7 bases. V shed 4 bases and J 9 bases; nucleotides not matched to a gene: 13. The CDR3 length is 14 residues. CDR1 SGDLS and CDR2 YYNGEE come from the germline V gene. The CDR3 reads CASSLREEGAVQYF. Here the CDR3 DNA reads TGTGCCAGCAGCCTCCGGGAAGAGGGGGCGGTGCAGTACTTC.

This chain links TRBV9 with TRBJ2-4; the match to TRBD1 covers 7 bases. From germline, CDR1 is SGDLS and CDR2 YYNGEE. The CDR3 has 15 amino acids. V lost 4 bases to trimming and J lost 4 bases; unmatched junction nucleotides: 8. The CDR3 spells CASSTPGTEKNIQYF. The CDR3 DNA is TGTGCCAGCAGCACCCCCGGGACAGAGAAAAACATTCAGTACTTC. Full variable domain (missing parts from reference TRBV9 and TRBJ2-4): DSGVTQTPKHLITATGQRVTLRCSPRSGDLSVYWYQQSLDQGLQFLIQYYNGEERAKGNILERFSAQQFPDLHSELNLSSLELGDSALYFCASSTPGTEKNIQYFGAGTRLSVL.

The CDR3: CAISEPDRLAGGPIYEQYF. The DNA for the CDR3 is TGTGCCATCAGTGAGCCGGATCGTTTAGCGGGAGGGCCTATCTACGAGCAGTACTTC. The V call is TRBV10-3, the J call TRBJ2-7, with 11 bases lining up with TRBD2. The V segment lost 2 bases and the J segment 3 bases; nucleotides outside the gene matches: 15. CDR3 length equals 19 residues. CDR1 and CDR2 from the germline V gene are ENHRY and SYGVKD.

V gene TRBV30 combines with J gene TRBJ1-5, with D hard to call. The CDR3 consists of 16 residues. Trimming stripped 0 bases from V and 2 bases from J, with 14 bases between. Germline V CDR1 and CDR2: GTSNPN, SVGIG (reference sequence). DNA for the CDR3: TGTGCCTGGAGTGTTTCGCCCGGGTCTGGCAATCAGCCCCAGCATTTT. Translating gives CAWSVSPGSGNQPQHF.

This clone has just a few counts. The V and J genes are TRBV7-9 and TRBJ2-7; TRBD1 is a possible D gene (5 bases). The ends were cut back, 1 base at V and 2 bases at J, with 9 bases in the middle. The CDR3 sequence is 14 residues long. The germline V gene has CDR1 SEHNR and CDR2 FQNEAQ (reference sequence). The CDR3 protein is CASSLGTKAYEQYF. The CDR3 nucleotides read TGTGCCAGCAGCTTAGGGACAAAGGCCTACGAGCAGTACTTC.